This T cell receptor (beta chain) derives from a study of cytomegalovirus exposure and HLA in healthy donors. It was with 60 Vbeta and 13 Jbeta primers that the PCR ran. Some clones are missing from TCRdb's copy, which holds only in-frame ones; the method was immunoSEQ multiplex PCR. Found here are around 150,000 clones, about 77% of them singletons; the top ten hold 2.6%. In its sample, this clone was seen once. Everyone who donated was a healthy bone marrow donor. Donors showed nominal health when sampled, although they likely had unrecorded immune exposures. V lost 0 bases to trimming and J lost 6 bases, with 7 bases between them. Germline CDR1 and CDR2: SGDLS and YYNGEE. CDR3 length equals 12 residues.

The sequenced sample was PBMCs. The chain links TRBV9 to TRBJ2-7, with D perhaps matching TRBD2 (6 bases). The clonotype comes from a woman between 40 and 55 years old in good health and CMV-seropositive. The CDR3 region is CASSVDGGEQYF. In nucleotides, the CDR3 is TGTGCCAGCAGCGTAGACGGGGGCGAGCAGTACTTC. The complete variable domain, with remaining parts taken from reference TRBV9 and TRBJ2-7, reads DSGVTQTPKHLITATGQRVTLRCSPRSGDLSVYWYQQSLDQGLQFLIQYYNGEERAKGNILERFSAQQFPDLHSELNLSSLELGDSALYFCASSVDGGEQYFGPGTRLTVT.